The 32 T cell receptor beta chains presented below share a single source sample, sequenced in a study of shared clonotypes between healthy human individuals. Sequencing was performed with immunoSEQ multiplex PCR; in TCRdb, only in-frame clones are kept and a portion is missing. The data contain 2,100,000 or so clones, around 95% of them singletons. What was sequenced was naive CD4+ T cells sorted from blood. Subset meaning: CD45RA+ positively selected. These receptors were obtained from a man between 18 and 35 years old in good health.

V usage is TRBV4-1 and J usage is TRBJ1-4; D is undetermined. V lost 2 bases and J lost 3, with 10 bases in between. The CDR3 extends over 15 amino acids. The germline V gene encodes CDR1 MGHRA and CDR2 YSYEKL. The CDR3 sequence is CASSQPGGANEKLFF. The CDR3, as DNA: TGCGCCAGCAGCCAACCCGGCGGGGCTAATGAAAAACTGTTTTTT.

In its sample, this clone was seen once. The V call is TRBV7-2, the J call TRBJ2-7, with 8 bases aligning to TRBD2. V shed 1 base, J shed 6 bases, and the junction held 8 bases outside the gene matches. The length of the CDR3 is 15 residues. Per the germline V gene, CDR1 is SGHTA and CDR2 is FQGNSA. CDR3 protein: CASSLVPAGVSEQYF. DNA of the CDR3: TGTGCCAGCAGCTTAGTCCCAGCGGGAGTCTCCGAGCAGTACTTC. Looking up the rest from reference TRBV7-2 and TRBJ2-7 gives the full variable domain: GAGVSQSPSNKVTEKGKDVELRCDPISGHTALYWYRQSLGQGLEFLIYFQGNSAPDKSGLPSDRFSAERTGGSVSTLTIQRTQQEDSAVYLCASSLVPAGVSEQYFGPGTRLTVT.

The rearrangement joins TRBV5-6 to TRBJ2-4; 8 bases map to TRBD2. J lost 6 bases, V lost 2 bases, and 1 base had no gene match. The CDR3 has 13 residues. Looked up from germline, CDR1 is SGHDT and CDR2 is YYEEEE. This CDR3 reads CASSFSGINIQYF. CDR3 in DNA: TGTGCCAGCAGCTTTAGCGGGATAAACATTCAGTACTTC.

As regards this clone: Other nucleotide sequences in the sample specify the same CDR3. The genes are TRBV5-1 and TRBJ1-1; possible D gene TRBD1, 5 bases. The CDR3 is 14 residues long. Germline V gene lookup returns CDR1 SGHRS and CDR2 YFSETQ. V lost 3 bases and J lost 1, with 10 bases in between. CDR3 residues: CASSYAGQNTEAFF. CDR3 coding DNA: TGCGCCAGCAGCTACGCCGGACAGAACACTGAAGCTTTCTTT.

V gene TRBV5-6 combines with J gene TRBJ2-5, with 7 bases fitting TRBD1. This CDR3 region has 15 residues. Germline loops: CDR1 SGHDT, CDR2 YYEEEE. J was trimmed by 5 bases and V by 4 bases; bases with no gene match: 11. CDR3: CASSRDSWVGETQYF. In nucleotides, the CDR3 is TGTGCCAGCAGCCGGGACAGCTGGGTCGGGGAGACCCAGTACTTC.

This clone was seen just once. Different DNA sequences within this sample yield the same CDR3. The rearrangement links TRBV9 to TRBJ2-1; no clear D. V shed 2 bases and J shed 2 bases, with 5 bases lying between them. The CDR3 covers 13 residues. Looked up from germline, CDR1 is SGDLS and CDR2 is YYNGEE. The CDR3 DNA reads as TGTGCCAGCAGCGTGGTACCCTACAATGAGCAGTTCTTC. Its protein is CASSVVPYNEQFF.

V usage is TRBV21-1 and J usage is TRBJ1-6. TRBV21-1 is flagged as a pseudogene. The CDR3 runs 11 residues. The CDR3 coding sequence is TGTGCCAGCAGCAGCGGGAACCTAACTTGGTTT. Its translation: CASSSGNLTWF.

The V call is TRBV7-8, the J call TRBJ1-2, with D maybe TRBD1 (6 bases). The V end lost 0 bases, the J end lost 7 bases, and 12 bases lay between the germline ends. Per the germline V gene, CDR1 is SGHVS and CDR2 is FQNEAQ. This CDR3 has 14 residues. Here the CDR3 DNA reads TGTGCCAGCAGCTTAGCCGTGGGGGCAGTTGGCTACACCTTC. It translates to CASSLAVGAVGYTF.

The chain has TRBV4-1 and TRBJ2-7, with 9 bases that match TRBD1. The J segment lost 1 base and the V segment lost 2 bases, leaving 6 bases of the junction unmatched. This CDR3 is 16 amino acids long. Looked up from germline, CDR1 is MGHRA and CDR2 is YSYEKL. This chain's CDR3 is CASSQPGTGRSYEQYF. The CDR3 DNA reads TGCGCCAGCAGCCAACCTGGGACAGGGAGATCCTACGAGCAGTACTTC.

The chain links TRBV7-9 to TRBJ2-7; tentatively, D is TRBD2 (6 bases). In germline, CDR1 is SEHNR, CDR2 FQNEAQ (reference sequence). V gave up 1 base and J gave up 3 bases, with 13 bases separating them. This CDR3 is built from 15 residues. DNA for the CDR3: TGTGCCAGCAGCTTAGGGCGGGGTAATCGCTACGAGCAGTACTTC. Translating gives CASSLGRGNRYEQYF.

The gene calls are TRBV6-5 and TRBJ2-2; D unresolved. Trimming stripped 7 bases from V and 2 bases from J, with 8 bases between. The CDR3 has 13 residues. CDR1 is MNHEY, CDR2 SVGAGI, per germline. The CDR3 reads CASISANTGELFF. In DNA, the CDR3 is TGTGCCAGCATCAGCGCCAACACCGGGGAGCTGTTTTTT.

This clone has a single count. The chain uses TRBV6-1 and TRBJ1-6; D gene uncertain. This CDR3 contains 13 residues. Trimming removed 0 bases at V and 13 bases at J, with 10 bases between. The germline CDR1 and CDR2 sequences are MNHNS and SASEGT. The CDR3 DNA follows: TGTGCCAGCAGTGAAGCTCCTCAAAAGCCCCTCCACTTT. Translated, it gives CASSEAPQKPLHF.

This chain links TRBV5-1 with TRBJ2-1; unclear D gene. Germline V gene data show CDR1 as SGHRS and CDR2 as YFSETQ. CDR3 length equals 14 residues. Trimming took 0 bases from V and 6 from J, leaving 10 bases between them. CDR3 sequence: CASSLAGSPNEQFF. CDR3 coding DNA: TGCGCCAGCAGCTTGGCCGGTTCACCCAATGAGCAGTTCTTC.

This chain joins TRBV19 and TRBJ1-4; perhaps TRBD1 as D (5 bases). Trimming pared 7 bases from V and 5 bases from J, leaving 14 bases between. The CDR3 sequence is 14 residues long. CDR1 and CDR2 from the germline V gene are LNHDA and SQIVND (reference sequence). The CDR3 sequence: CASTGGPLNEKLFF. Here the CDR3 DNA reads TGTGCCAGTACTGGGGGACCGTTGAATGAAAAACTGTTTTTT.

The chain carries TRBV2 and TRBJ2-5, with D uncertain. Trimming stripped 7 bases from V and 7 bases from J, with 19 bases between. Germline V gene data show CDR1 as SNHLY and CDR2 as FYNNEI. This CDR3 has 14 residues. CDR3 region: CASTSQVTTATQYF. In DNA form, the CDR3 reads TGTGCCAGCACCTCCCAGGTGACAACAGCGACCCAGTACTTC.

This clone was found a few times. V and J are TRBV19 and TRBJ1-2; 9 bases line up with TRBD1. Germline CDR1 LNHDA, CDR2 SQIVND (reference sequence). V shed 0 bases, J shed 3 bases, and the junction held 5 bases outside the gene matches. The CDR3 covers 16 residues. The CDR3 protein is CASSIDSGTGHYGYTF. CDR3 nucleotides: TGTGCCAGTAGTATAGATTCCGGGACAGGGCACTATGGCTACACCTTC.

Concerning this clone: Other DNA sequences from this sample encode an identical CDR3 as well. J is TRBJ1-4 and V is TRBV5-1, with 10 bases matching TRBD1. The CDR3 consists of 16 residues. V gave up 4 bases and J gave up 0 bases; unmatched junction bases: 3. The germline V gene has CDR1 SGHRS and CDR2 YFSETQ. The CDR3 nucleotides are TGCGCCAGCAGCCTCGGACAGGGGGCAACTAATGAAAAACTGTTTTTT. Translated: CASSLGQGATNEKLFF.

With respect to this clone: Other DNA sequences from this sample encode an identical CDR3 as well. The chain joins TRBV28 to TRBJ1-5; D remains ambiguous. This CDR3 has 12 amino acids. V was shortened by 1 base and J by 5 bases, with 3 bases between the two germline ends. CDR1 and CDR2 from the germline V gene are MDHEN and SYDVKM. The CDR3 DNA reads TGTGCCAGCAGTTTATTATATCAGCCCCAGCATTTT. The encoded protein is CASSLLYQPQHF.

V is TRBV21-1 and J is TRBJ2-7; TRBD1 is taken as the D call from the table, unchecked against the DNA. TRBV21-1 is deemed a pseudogene. The CDR3 totals 16 residues. Here the CDR3 reads CASSNGQGSAPLGQYF. CDR3 sequence (DNA): TGTGCCAGCAGCAACGGACAGGGTTCGGCTCCGTTGGGGCAGTACTTC.

The chain recombines TRBV19 with TRBJ2-7, with 14 bases that match TRBD2. Per germline, CDR1 LNHDA and CDR2 SQIVND (reference sequence). V lost 6 bases, J lost 2 bases, and 3 bases stayed unmatched. The CDR3 is made up of 15 amino acids. The CDR3 here is CASREGLAGAYEQYF. The CDR3 DNA reads TGTGCCAGTAGGGAGGGACTAGCGGGAGCCTACGAGCAGTACTTC.

J is TRBJ1-1 and V is TRBV2, with a weak D call TRBD1 (5 bases). This CDR3 has 14 residues. Per germline, CDR1 SNHLY and CDR2 FYNNEI. The V end was cut by 8 bases, the J end by 5 bases, with 18 bases between. The CDR3 spells CASGEPPTETEAFF. In DNA form, the CDR3 reads TGTGCCAGCGGCGAACCCCCGACAGAGACTGAAGCTTTCTTT. The whole variable domain, filled in from reference TRBV2 and TRBJ1-1, reads EPEVTQTPSHQVTQMGQEVILRCVPISNHLYFYWYRQILGQKVEFLVSFYNNEISEKSEIFDDQFSVERPDGSNFTLKIRSTKLEDSAMYFCASGEPPTETEAFFGQGTRLTVV.

The chain couples TRBV18 to TRBJ2-5; a possible D gene is TRBD1 (6 bases). The germline V and J ends were trimmed by 5 bases and 1 base, with 14 bases remaining between them. The CDR3 is made up of 15 amino acids. The germline CDR1 and CDR2 sequences are KGHSH and LQKENI. Written as DNA, the CDR3 is TGTGCCAGCTCAAGAACCGGGACAAGCCAAGAGACCCAGTACTTC. Encoded protein: CASSRTGTSQETQYF.

The chain has TRBV7-2 and TRBJ2-7, with D tentatively TRBD1 (6 bases). The V gene's germline CDR1 is SGHTA and CDR2 FQGNSA. The CDR3 contains 15 residues. Trimming cost V 7 bases and J 2 bases, with 18 bases left between them. The DNA for the CDR3 is TGTGCCAGCACCCCTACGATGCCAGGGGCCTACGAGCAGTACTTC. This codes for CASTPTMPGAYEQYF.

About this clone itself: Distinct nucleotide sequences in the sample also encode this CDR3. The chain combines TRBV5-1 with TRBJ1-3; no firm D call. This CDR3 spans 12 amino acids. V lost 3 bases and J 4 bases, leaving 5 bases between the germline ends. Germline assignment: CDR1 SGHRS and CDR2 YFSETQ. The CDR3 DNA sequence: TGCGCCAGCAGCTCTGAGGGAAACACCATATATTTT. Protein: CASSSEGNTIYF.

The chain's CDR3 is CASTQVATAYEQYF. The DNA for the CDR3 is TGCGCCAGCACCCAGGTAGCGACAGCCTACGAGCAGTACTTC. V gene TRBV4-3 combines with J gene TRBJ2-7, with D possibly being TRBD1 or TRBD2 (5 bases each). In germline, CDR1 is LGHNA, CDR2 YSLEER. The CDR3 extends over 14 amino acids. Trimming took off 7 bases at V and 2 bases at J, with 15 bases between the two ends.

The chain couples TRBV28 to TRBJ1-2, with a tentative D call TRBD1 (6 bases). Germline CDR1 and CDR2: MDHEN and SYDVKM. CDR3 length: 15 residues. V gave up 2 bases and J gave up 3 bases, with 13 bases separating them. The chain's CDR3 is CASSLKVRGHYGYTF. The CDR3 coding sequence is TGTGCCAGCAGTTTAAAGGTTCGGGGGCACTATGGCTACACCTTC.

The J gene is TRBJ1-2, the V gene TRBV6-1; D call uncertain. V dropped 4 bases and J dropped 7 bases, with 10 bases sitting between them. CDR1 and CDR2 from the germline V gene are MNHNS and SASEGT. The CDR3 contains 12 residues. The CDR3 here is CASSVQKLGYTF. DNA of the CDR3: TGTGCCAGCAGTGTACAGAAACTTGGCTACACCTTC.

This clone appeared once. The chain carries TRBV7-9 and TRBJ2-7; D not certain. Trimming pared 3 bases from V and 7 bases from J, leaving 16 bases between. Germline CDR1 and CDR2: SEHNR and FQNEAQ (reference sequence). This CDR3 is 14 amino acids long. CDR3 DNA sequence: TGTGCCAGCAGCTTGTATGCAGGAGCCGGGGAGCAGTACTTC. Translating gives CASSLYAGAGEQYF.

The chain combines TRBV7-6 with TRBJ1-2; 8 bases map to TRBD1. Germline-derived CDR1 and CDR2 are SGHVS and FNYEAQ. The CDR3 runs to 12 residues. V lost 10 bases, J lost 4 bases, and 5 bases stayed unmatched. CDR3 bases: TGTGCCACCGGACAGGGTACCTATGGCTACACCTTC. Translated: CATGQGTYGYTF.

V is TRBV2 and J is TRBJ1-5, with TRBD1 matching 8 bases. Per the germline V gene, CDR1 is SNHLY and CDR2 is FYNNEI. J was trimmed by 4 bases and V by 3 bases; bases with no gene match: 5. The CDR3 contains 15 residues. The CDR3 reads CASSDWGTGNQPQHF. In nucleotides, the CDR3 is TGTGCCAGCAGTGATTGGGGGACAGGAAATCAGCCCCAGCATTTT. Complete variable domain (other parts from reference TRBV2 and TRBJ1-5): EPEVTQTPSHQVTQMGQEVILRCVPISNHLYFYWYRQILGQKVEFLVSFYNNEISEKSEIFDDQFSVERPDGSNFTLKIRSTKLEDSAMYFCASSDWGTGNQPQHFGDGTRLSIL.

This chain uses TRBV5-4 with TRBJ2-3; TRBD1 matches at 7 bases. The CDR3 totals 15 residues. In germline, CDR1 is SGHNT, CDR2 YYREEE (reference sequence). Unmatched junction bases numbered 7, after V lost 0 bases and J lost 6 bases. CDR3 in amino acids: CASSLALGGWDTQYF. CDR3 coding DNA: TGTGCCAGCAGCTTGGCCTTAGGGGGCTGGGATACGCAGTATTTT.

The rearrangement links TRBV10-1 to TRBJ2-3; TRBD1 might be the D (5 bases). Trimming left V 2 bases short and J 5 bases short, with 8 bases between. Germline loops: CDR1 WNHNN, CDR2 SYGVQD (reference sequence). This CDR3 is built from 13 residues. Here the CDR3 reads CASSELRGDTQYF. The CDR3 nucleotides read TGCGCCAGCAGTGAGCTTAGGGGAGATACGCAGTATTTT.